These 16 T cell receptor beta chains were sequenced from one sample in a study of long-term antiretroviral therapy in people with HIV. At the survey level, the v3.0 immunoSEQ assay was run. Libraries were prepared by immunoSEQ multiplex PCR; TCRdb keeps only in-frame clonotypes and omits some of them. The table lists 40,000 to 45,000 clones, roughly 96% of them singletons. The source material was unsorted PBMCs, sampled 3.7 years after starting antiretroviral therapy. These receptors all stem from a woman aged 50 to 60 with HIV.

The CDR3 here is CASSRETGTGYTF. CDR3 DNA: TGCGCCAGCAGCCGAGAGACAGGGACCGGCTACACCTTC. V and J are TRBV4-1 and TRBJ1-2; 7 bases align to TRBD1. The germline gives CDR1 MGHRA, CDR2 YSYEKL. The V segment lost 4 bases and the J segment 8 bases; nucleotides outside the gene matches: 7. The CDR3 is 13 amino acids.

The rearrangement links TRBV9 to TRBJ2-3; D could derive from TRBD1 or TRBD2 (5 bases each). V was shortened by 0 bases and J by 4 bases, with 15 bases between the two germline ends. Germline values: CDR1 SGDLS, CDR2 YYNGEE. The CDR3 sequence is 16 residues long. For the CDR3, the DNA is TGTGCCAGCAGCGTAGGGACGGGGCTTACCCCAGATACGCAGTATTTT. Translated, it gives CASSVGTGLTPDTQYF.

J is TRBJ2-6 and V is TRBV5-8; TRBD1 or TRBD2 may be the D gene (5 bases each). CDR3 size: 15 residues. V gave up 10 bases and J gave up 2 bases, with 16 bases separating them. Germline assignment: CDR1 SGHTS and CDR2 YDEGEE. The CDR3 sequence is CAEAPRGTGANVLTF. The CDR3 nucleotides are TGTGCCGAAGCCCCGAGGGGAACTGGGGCCAACGTCCTGACTTTC.

The J gene is TRBJ1-2, the V gene TRBV9, with D perhaps matching TRBD1 (5 bases). This CDR3 contains 16 residues. The V end lost 0 bases, the J end lost 4 bases, and 16 bases lay between the germline ends. Germline V lookup: CDR1 SGDLS, CDR2 YYNGEE. As DNA, the CDR3 is TGTGCCAGCAGCGTAGGACAGATAAAGTCTACCTATGGCTACACCTTC. It encodes CASSVGQIKSTYGYTF.

This chain links TRBV9 with TRBJ2-5; 9 positions agree with TRBD2. Per germline, CDR1 SGDLS and CDR2 YYNGEE. Trimming at V came to 3 bases and at J to 2 bases, leaving 8 bases not matched to a gene. The CDR3 spans 16 residues. The DNA of the CDR3 is TGTGCCAGCAGCGAACTAGGACTAGCGCATCAAGAGACCCAGTACTTC. Residues: CASSELGLAHQETQYF.

The V gene is TRBV7-9, the J gene TRBJ1-1; 7 bases are a match to TRBD1. The V gene's germline CDR1 is SEHNR and CDR2 FQNEAQ (reference sequence). The CDR3 has 15 residues. The V and J ends lost 1 base and 1 base, in that order; junction bases with no gene match: 3. CDR3 nucleotide sequence: TGTGCCAGCAGCTTAGAGGACAGGCCGAACACTGAAGCTTTCTTT. Residues: CASSLEDRPNTEAFF.

This chain connects TRBV7-2 to TRBJ2-7; 8 bases agree with TRBD1. The CDR3 sequence is 14 residues long. Germline V gives CDR1 SGHTA, CDR2 FQGNSA. J lost 3 bases, V lost 4 bases, and 5 bases had no gene match. This CDR3 reads CASSSQTGGYEQYF. Here the CDR3 DNA reads TGTGCCAGCAGCTCACAAACAGGGGGCTACGAGCAGTACTTC.

The J gene is TRBJ2-1, the V gene TRBV19, with a tentative D call TRBD1 (6 bases). This CDR3 spans 13 amino acids. The ends were cut back, 5 bases at V and 9 bases at J, with 14 bases in the middle. Per germline, CDR1 LNHDA and CDR2 SQIVND (reference sequence). The CDR3 coding sequence is TGTGCCAGTAGTGTGACAGGCGGAGGTGAGCAGTTCTTC. Amino acids: CASSVTGGGEQFF.

This chain uses TRBV10-1 with TRBJ1-3; D may be TRBD1 (5 bases). V lost 5 bases, J lost 4 bases, and 12 bases lay in between. Germline values: CDR1 WNHNN, CDR2 SYGVQD (reference sequence). The CDR3 loop spans 14 amino acids. CDR3 sequence: CASSRSGNGNTIYF. The CDR3, as DNA: TGCGCCAGCAGTCGGTCAGGGAACGGAAACACCATATATTTT.

This clone has just a few counts. The chain has TRBV19 and TRBJ2-3; 7 bases are a match to TRBD1. CDR3 length: 14 residues. CDR1 is LNHDA, CDR2 SQIVND, per germline (reference sequence). Trimming cost V 4 bases and J 5 bases; bases outside gene matches: 6. The CDR3 loop is CASSTTGSGDTQYF. In DNA form, the CDR3 reads TGTGCCAGTAGTACGACAGGGAGTGGAGATACGCAGTATTTT.

The V and J genes are TRBV4-1 and TRBJ2-6; TRBD1 matches 10 bases. From germline, CDR1 is MGHRA and CDR2 YSYEKL. The CDR3 is made up of 17 amino acids. V lost 6 bases to trimming and J lost 2 bases; unmatched junction nucleotides: 7. CDR3 nucleotides: TGCGCCAGCAGTTGGGACAGGGGAATTACTGGGGCCAACGTCCTGACTTTC. The encoded protein is CASSWDRGITGANVLTF.

The CDR3 coding sequence is TGTGCCAGCAGCTTGGGGACTGAAGCTTTCTTT. Translation gives CASSLGTEAFF. The rearrangement uses TRBV5-6 and TRBJ1-1; D remains ambiguous. The CDR3 length is 11 residues. Trimming removed 0 bases at V and 5 bases at J, with 2 bases between. The germline V gene has CDR1 SGHDT and CDR2 YYEEEE.

The gene calls are TRBV7-3 and TRBJ1-1; 7 nucleotides line up with TRBD1. The V gene end was trimmed by 2 bases and the J gene end by 4 bases; junction bases not matched to a gene: 4. CDR1 and CDR2 from the germline V gene are SGHTA and FQGTGA. The CDR3 consists of 14 residues. CDR3: CASSLYRGLTEAFF. The CDR3 nucleotides are TGTGCCAGCAGCTTATACAGGGGTCTCACTGAAGCTTTCTTT.

The rearrangement joins TRBV7-9 to TRBJ2-7; the match to TRBD1 covers 7 bases. Germline-derived CDR1 and CDR2 are SEHNR and FQNEAQ (reference sequence). J lost 4 bases, V lost 5 bases, and 8 bases had no gene match. The length of the CDR3 is 14 residues. CDR3 residues: CASSPRQGPYEQYF. In nucleotides, the CDR3 is TGTGCCAGCAGCCCTAGACAGGGCCCTTACGAGCAGTACTTC. Looking up the rest from reference TRBV7-9 and TRBJ2-7 gives the full variable domain: DTGVSQNPRHKITKRGQNVTFRCDPISEHNRLYWYRQTLGQGPEFLTYFQNEAQLEKSRLLSDRFSAERPKGSFSTLEIQRTEQGDSAMYLCASSPRQGPYEQYFGPGTRLTVT.

The V gene is TRBV10-3, the J gene TRBJ1-2, with no clear D. The CDR3 consists of 14 residues. Trimming stripped 3 bases from V and 1 base from J, with 9 bases between. CDR1 and CDR2 from the germline V gene are ENHRY and SYGVKD. CDR3 sequence (DNA): TGTGCCATCAGTGACTCTCCAGATAACTATGGCTACACCTTC. Translation: CAISDSPDNYGYTF.

The V call is TRBV6-5, the J call TRBJ1-1; tentatively, D is TRBD1 (6 bases). Germline values: CDR1 MNHEY, CDR2 SVGAGI. The CDR3 has 14 amino acids. Deletions cut 5 bases from V and 1 base from J, with 11 bases between. In nucleotides, the CDR3 is TGTGCCAGCAGTGGGCAGGGGAAGAACACTGAAGCTTTCTTT. This encodes CASSGQGKNTEAFF.